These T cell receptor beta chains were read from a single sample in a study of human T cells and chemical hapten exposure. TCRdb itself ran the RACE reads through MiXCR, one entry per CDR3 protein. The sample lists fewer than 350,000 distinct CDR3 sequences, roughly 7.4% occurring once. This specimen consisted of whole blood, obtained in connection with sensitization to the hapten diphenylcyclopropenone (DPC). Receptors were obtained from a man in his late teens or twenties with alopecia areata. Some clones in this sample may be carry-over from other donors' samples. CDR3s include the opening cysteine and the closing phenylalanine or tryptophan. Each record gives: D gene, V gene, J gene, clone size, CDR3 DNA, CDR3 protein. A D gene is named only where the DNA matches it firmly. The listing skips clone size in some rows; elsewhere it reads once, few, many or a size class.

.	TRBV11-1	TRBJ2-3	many	TGTGCCAGCAGTTCGGGACAAGGGCACACAGATACGCAGTATTTT	CASSSGQGHTDTQYF
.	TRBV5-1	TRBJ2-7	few	TGCGCCAGCAGCGACTACAGGGAAAAACCCTACGAGCAGTACTTC	CASSDYREKPYEQYF
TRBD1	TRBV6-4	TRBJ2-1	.	TGTGCCAGCAGTGACGGGACAGGGAATAACAATGAGCAGTTCTTC	CASSDGTGNNNEQFF
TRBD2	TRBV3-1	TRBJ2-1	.	TGTGCCAGCAGCCACACGGGCTTCTATCGGGGGGGCAATGAGCAGTTCTTC	CASSHTGFYRGGNEQFF
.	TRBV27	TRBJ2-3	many	TGTGCCAGCAGTTTGAACAGCTATCCGCAGTATTTT	CASSLNSYPQYF
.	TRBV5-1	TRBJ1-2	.	TGCGCCAGCAGTTCGCTCACGGACAGAAAATATGGCTACACCTTC	CASSSLTDRKYGYTF
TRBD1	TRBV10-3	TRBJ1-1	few	TGTGCCACCGACAGGGGAGGCACTGAAGCTTTCTTT	CATDRGGTEAFF
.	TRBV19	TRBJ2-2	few	TGTGCCAGTAGTATCGGCGGTGACTGGACAGAGAACACCGGGGAGCTGTTTTTT	CASSIGGDWTENTGELFF
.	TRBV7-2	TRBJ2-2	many	TGTGCCAGCAGCTCTCAAGGGGCCACCGGGGAGCTGTTTTTT	CASSSQGATGELFF
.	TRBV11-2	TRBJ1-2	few	TGTGCCAGCAGCAATCGCTGGAGGGAAGGACGGTTATATGGCTACACCTTC	CASSNRWREGRLYGYTF
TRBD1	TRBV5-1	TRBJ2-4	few	TGCGCCAGCAGAGGACAGGGCGAAGGCATTCAGTACTTC	CASRGQGEGIQYF
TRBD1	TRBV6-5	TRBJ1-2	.	TGTGCCAGCAGACTCACAGGGGGCCTGGGCTACACCTTC	CASRLTGGLGYTF
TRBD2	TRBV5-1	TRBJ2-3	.	TGCGCCAGCTCGGATATGGCGGGGGACACAGATACGCAGTATTTT	CASSDMAGDTDTQYF
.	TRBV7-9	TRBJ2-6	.	TGTGCCAGCAGCTTGAGGGACAAGATCTCTGGGGCCAACGTCCTGACTTTC	CASSLRDKISGANVLTF
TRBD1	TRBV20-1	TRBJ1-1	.	TGCAGTGCCCAAGGACAGGGAGTGACTGAAGCTTTCTTT	CSAQGQGVTEAFF
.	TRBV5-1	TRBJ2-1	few	TGCGCCAGCAGCCCGACAGGTTTCTCCAATGAGCAGTTCTTC	CASSPTGFSNEQFF
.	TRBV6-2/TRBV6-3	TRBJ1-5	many	TGTGCCAGCAGTGGCCCGCCCCAGCATTTT	CASSGPPQHF
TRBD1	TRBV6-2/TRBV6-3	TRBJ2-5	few	TGTGCCAGCAGTTACTCAGCCGGGACAGGGGACCGAGAGACCCAGTACTTC	CASSYSAGTGDRETQYF
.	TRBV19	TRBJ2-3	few	TGTGCCAGCCGCCGGGACATTGCTAGCACAGATACGCAGTATTTT	CASRRDIASTDTQYF
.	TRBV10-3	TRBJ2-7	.	TGTGCCATCAGGGGAACCTACGAGCAGTACTTC	CAIRGTYEQYF
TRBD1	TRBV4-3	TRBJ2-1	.	TGCGCCAGCAGCCAAAGAGCGGCGGACAGGGCCAATGAGCAGTTCTTC	CASSQRAADRANEQFF
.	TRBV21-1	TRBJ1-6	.	TGTGCCAGCAGCAAAGTGGGGACAGAGAATTCACCCCTCCACTTT	CASSKVGTENSPLHF
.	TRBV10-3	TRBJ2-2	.	TGTGCCATCAGTGAAATTTCGGGGAACACCGGGGAGCTGTTTTTT	CAISEISGNTGELFF
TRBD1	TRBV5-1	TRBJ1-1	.	TGCGCCAGCAGCTTGCAGACAGGGAGGAACACTGAAGCTTTCTTT	CASSLQTGRNTEAFF